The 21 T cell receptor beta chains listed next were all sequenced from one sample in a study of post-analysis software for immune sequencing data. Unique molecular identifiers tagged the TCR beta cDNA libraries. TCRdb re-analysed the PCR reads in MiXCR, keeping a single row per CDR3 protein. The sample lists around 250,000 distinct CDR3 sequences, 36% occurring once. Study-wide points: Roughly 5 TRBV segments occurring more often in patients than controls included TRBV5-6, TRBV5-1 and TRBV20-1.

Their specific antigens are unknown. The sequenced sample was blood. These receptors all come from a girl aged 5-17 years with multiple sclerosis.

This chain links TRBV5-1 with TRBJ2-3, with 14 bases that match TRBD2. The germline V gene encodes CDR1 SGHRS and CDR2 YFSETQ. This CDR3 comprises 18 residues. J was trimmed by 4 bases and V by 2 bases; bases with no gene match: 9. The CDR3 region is CASSFGLAGGLGADTQYF. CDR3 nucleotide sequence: TGCGCCAGCAGCTTTGGACTAGCGGGGGGCTTAGGGGCAGATACGCAGTATTTT.

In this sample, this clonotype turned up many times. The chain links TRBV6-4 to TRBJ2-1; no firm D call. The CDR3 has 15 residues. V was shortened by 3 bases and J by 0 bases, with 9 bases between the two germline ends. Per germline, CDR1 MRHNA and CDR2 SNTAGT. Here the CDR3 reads CASSDSMSSYNEQFF. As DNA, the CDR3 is TGTGCCAGCAGTGATTCGATGAGCTCCTACAATGAGCAGTTCTTC.

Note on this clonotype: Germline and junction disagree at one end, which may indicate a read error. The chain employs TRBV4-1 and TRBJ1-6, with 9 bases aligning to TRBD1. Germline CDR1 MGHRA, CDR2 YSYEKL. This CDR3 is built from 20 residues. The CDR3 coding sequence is TGCGCCAGCAGCCAAGAGGGGGTCCATGAGGGGACAGGGAATAATTCACCCCCCCACTTT. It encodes CASSQEGVHEGTGNNSPPHF.

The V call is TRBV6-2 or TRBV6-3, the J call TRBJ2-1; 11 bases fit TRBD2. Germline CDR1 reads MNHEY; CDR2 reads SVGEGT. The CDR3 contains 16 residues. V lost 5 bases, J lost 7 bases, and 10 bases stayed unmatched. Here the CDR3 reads CASSLQLAGVGNEQFF. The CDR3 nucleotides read TGTGCCAGCAGTCTTCAACTAGCGGGAGTAGGGAATGAGCAGTTCTTC.

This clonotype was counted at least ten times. The CDR3 DNA reads as TGTGCCAGCAGCGACTGCCCCAGTCTGATACCGCAAGAGACCCAGTACTTC. It codes for CASSDCPSLIPQETQYF. The V call is TRBV21-1, the J call TRBJ2-5; TRBD1 is taken as the D call from the table, unchecked against the DNA. TRBV21-1 is marked as a pseudogene. CDR3 length: 17 residues.

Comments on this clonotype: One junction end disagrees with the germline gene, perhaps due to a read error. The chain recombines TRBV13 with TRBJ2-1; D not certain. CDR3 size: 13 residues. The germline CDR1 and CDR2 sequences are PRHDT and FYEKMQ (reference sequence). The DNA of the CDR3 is TGTGCCAGCAGCCCCCCAGCGCGAAATGAGCACTTCTTC. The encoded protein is CASSPPARNEHFF. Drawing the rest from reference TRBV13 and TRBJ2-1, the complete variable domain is AAGVIQSPRHLIKEKRETATLKCYPIPRHDTVYWYQQGPGQDPQFLISFYEKMQSDKGSIPDRFSAQQFSDYHSELNMSSLELGDSALYFCASSPPARNEHFFGPGTRLTVL.

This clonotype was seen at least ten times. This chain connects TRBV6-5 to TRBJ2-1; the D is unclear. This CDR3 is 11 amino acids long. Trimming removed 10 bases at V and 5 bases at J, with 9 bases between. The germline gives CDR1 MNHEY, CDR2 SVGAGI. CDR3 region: CATPTHNEQFF. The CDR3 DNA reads TGTGCCACCCCGACCCACAATGAGCAGTTCTTC.

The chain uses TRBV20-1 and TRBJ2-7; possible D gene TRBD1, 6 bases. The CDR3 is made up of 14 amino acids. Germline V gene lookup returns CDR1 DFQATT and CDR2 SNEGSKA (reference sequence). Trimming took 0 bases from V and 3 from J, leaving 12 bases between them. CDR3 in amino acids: CSARDAGRGYEQYF. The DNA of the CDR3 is TGCAGTGCTAGAGATGCGGGCAGGGGCTACGAGCAGTACTTC.

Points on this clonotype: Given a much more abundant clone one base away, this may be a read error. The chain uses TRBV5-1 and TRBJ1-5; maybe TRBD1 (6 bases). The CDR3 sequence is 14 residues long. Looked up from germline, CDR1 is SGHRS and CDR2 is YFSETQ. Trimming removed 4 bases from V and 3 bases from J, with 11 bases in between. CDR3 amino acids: CASSLRQDNQPQHF. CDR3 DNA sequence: TGCGCCAGCAGCCTGAGACAGGACAATCAGCCCCAGCATTTT. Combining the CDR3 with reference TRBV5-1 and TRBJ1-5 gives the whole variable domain KAGVTQTPRYLIKTRGQQVTLSCSPISGHRSVSWYQQTPGQGLQFLFEYFSETQRNKGNFPGRFSGRQFSNSRSEMNVSTLELGDSALYLCASSLRQDNQPQHFGDGTRLSIL.

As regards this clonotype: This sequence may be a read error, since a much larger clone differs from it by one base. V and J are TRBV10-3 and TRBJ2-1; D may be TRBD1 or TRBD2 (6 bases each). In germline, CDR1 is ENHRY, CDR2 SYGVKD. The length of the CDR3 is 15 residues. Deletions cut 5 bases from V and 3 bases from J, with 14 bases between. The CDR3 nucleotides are TGTGCCATCAGTCGCGCAGGGGAGGTCTACAATGAGCAGTTCTTC. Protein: CAISRAGEVYNEQFF.

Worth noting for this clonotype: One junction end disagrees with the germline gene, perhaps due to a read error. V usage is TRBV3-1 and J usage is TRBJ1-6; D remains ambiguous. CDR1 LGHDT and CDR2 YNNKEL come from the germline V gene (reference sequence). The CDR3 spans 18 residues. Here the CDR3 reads CASSQDQFRRTVNSPPHF. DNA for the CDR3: TGTGCCAGCAGCCAAGATCAATTCCGGCGCACAGTAAATTCACCCCCCCACTTT.

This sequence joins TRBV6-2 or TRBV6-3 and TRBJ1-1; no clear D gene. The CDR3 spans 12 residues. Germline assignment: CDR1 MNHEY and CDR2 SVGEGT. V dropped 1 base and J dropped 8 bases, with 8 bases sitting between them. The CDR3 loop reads CASSYWAAEAFF. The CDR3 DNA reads TGTGCCAGCAGTTACTGGGCAGCGGAAGCTTTCTTT.

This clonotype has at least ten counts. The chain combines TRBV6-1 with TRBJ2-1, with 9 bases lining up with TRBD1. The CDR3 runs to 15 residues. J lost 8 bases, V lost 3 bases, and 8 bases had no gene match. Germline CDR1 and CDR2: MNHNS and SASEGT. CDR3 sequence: CASSDPGQGYDEQFF. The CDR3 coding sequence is TGTGCCAGCAGTGACCCGGGACAGGGTTACGATGAGCAGTTCTTC.

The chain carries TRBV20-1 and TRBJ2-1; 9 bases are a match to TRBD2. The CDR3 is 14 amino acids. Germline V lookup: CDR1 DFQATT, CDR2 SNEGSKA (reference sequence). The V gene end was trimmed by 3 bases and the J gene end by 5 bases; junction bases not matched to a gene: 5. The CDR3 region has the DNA TGCAGTGCTAGGGGACTAGCCGTAGACAATGAGCAGTTCTTC. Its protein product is CSARGLAVDNEQFF.

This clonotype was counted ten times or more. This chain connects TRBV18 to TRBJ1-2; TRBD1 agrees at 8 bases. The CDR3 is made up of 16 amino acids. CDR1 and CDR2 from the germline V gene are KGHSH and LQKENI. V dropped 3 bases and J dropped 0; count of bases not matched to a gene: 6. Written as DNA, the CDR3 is TGTGCCAGCTCACCCGGGACAGGAGTAGCTAACTATGGCTACACCTTC. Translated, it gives CASSPGTGVANYGYTF. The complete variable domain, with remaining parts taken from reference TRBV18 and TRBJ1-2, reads NAGVMQNPRHLVRRRGQEARLRCSPMKGHSHVYWYRQLPEEGLKFMVYLQKENIIDESGMPKERFSAEFPKEGPSILRIQQVVRGDSAAYFCASSPGTGVANYGYTFGSGTRLTVV.

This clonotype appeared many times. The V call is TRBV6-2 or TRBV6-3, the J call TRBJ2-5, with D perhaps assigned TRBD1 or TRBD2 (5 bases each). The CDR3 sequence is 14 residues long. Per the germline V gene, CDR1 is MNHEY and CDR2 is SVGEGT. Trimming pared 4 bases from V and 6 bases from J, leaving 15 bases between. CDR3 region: CASSWGTTGKTQYF. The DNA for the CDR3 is TGTGCCAGCAGTTGGGGGACGACGGGAAAGACCCAGTACTTC.

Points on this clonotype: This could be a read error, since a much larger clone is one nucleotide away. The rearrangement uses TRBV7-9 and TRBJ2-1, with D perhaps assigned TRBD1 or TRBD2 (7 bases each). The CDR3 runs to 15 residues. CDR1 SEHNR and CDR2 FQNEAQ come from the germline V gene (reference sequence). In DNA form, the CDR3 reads TGTGCCAGCGGCTTAGGGGGCGGGGGCAACAATGAGCAGTTCTTC. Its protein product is CASGLGGGGNNEQFF.

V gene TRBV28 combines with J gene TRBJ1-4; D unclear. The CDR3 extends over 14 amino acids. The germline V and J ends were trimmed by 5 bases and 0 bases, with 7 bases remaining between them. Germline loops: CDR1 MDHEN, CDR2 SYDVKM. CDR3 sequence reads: CASSPSATNEKLFF. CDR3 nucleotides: TGTGCCAGCAGTCCCTCCGCAACTAATGAAAAACTGTTTTTT.

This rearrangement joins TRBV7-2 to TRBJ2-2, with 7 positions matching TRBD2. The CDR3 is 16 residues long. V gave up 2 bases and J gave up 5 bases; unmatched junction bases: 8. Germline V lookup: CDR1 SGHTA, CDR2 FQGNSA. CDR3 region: CASSLLDGRKTGELFF. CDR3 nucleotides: TGTGCCAGCAGCTTACTAGACGGGAGGAAGACCGGGGAGCTGTTTTTT.

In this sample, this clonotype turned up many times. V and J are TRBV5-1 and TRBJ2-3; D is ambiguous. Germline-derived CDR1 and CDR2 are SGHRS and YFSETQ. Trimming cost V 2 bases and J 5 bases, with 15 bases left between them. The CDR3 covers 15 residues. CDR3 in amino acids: CASSLRAPPGDTQYF. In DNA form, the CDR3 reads TGCGCCAGCAGCTTAAGAGCACCACCGGGAGATACGCAGTATTTT.

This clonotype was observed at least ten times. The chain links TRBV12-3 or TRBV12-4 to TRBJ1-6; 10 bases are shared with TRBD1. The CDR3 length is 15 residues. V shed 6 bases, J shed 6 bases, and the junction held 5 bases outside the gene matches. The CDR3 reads CASSPGTGVNSPLHF. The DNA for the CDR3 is TGTGCCAGCAGCCCCGGGACAGGGGTTAATTCACCCCTCCACTTT.